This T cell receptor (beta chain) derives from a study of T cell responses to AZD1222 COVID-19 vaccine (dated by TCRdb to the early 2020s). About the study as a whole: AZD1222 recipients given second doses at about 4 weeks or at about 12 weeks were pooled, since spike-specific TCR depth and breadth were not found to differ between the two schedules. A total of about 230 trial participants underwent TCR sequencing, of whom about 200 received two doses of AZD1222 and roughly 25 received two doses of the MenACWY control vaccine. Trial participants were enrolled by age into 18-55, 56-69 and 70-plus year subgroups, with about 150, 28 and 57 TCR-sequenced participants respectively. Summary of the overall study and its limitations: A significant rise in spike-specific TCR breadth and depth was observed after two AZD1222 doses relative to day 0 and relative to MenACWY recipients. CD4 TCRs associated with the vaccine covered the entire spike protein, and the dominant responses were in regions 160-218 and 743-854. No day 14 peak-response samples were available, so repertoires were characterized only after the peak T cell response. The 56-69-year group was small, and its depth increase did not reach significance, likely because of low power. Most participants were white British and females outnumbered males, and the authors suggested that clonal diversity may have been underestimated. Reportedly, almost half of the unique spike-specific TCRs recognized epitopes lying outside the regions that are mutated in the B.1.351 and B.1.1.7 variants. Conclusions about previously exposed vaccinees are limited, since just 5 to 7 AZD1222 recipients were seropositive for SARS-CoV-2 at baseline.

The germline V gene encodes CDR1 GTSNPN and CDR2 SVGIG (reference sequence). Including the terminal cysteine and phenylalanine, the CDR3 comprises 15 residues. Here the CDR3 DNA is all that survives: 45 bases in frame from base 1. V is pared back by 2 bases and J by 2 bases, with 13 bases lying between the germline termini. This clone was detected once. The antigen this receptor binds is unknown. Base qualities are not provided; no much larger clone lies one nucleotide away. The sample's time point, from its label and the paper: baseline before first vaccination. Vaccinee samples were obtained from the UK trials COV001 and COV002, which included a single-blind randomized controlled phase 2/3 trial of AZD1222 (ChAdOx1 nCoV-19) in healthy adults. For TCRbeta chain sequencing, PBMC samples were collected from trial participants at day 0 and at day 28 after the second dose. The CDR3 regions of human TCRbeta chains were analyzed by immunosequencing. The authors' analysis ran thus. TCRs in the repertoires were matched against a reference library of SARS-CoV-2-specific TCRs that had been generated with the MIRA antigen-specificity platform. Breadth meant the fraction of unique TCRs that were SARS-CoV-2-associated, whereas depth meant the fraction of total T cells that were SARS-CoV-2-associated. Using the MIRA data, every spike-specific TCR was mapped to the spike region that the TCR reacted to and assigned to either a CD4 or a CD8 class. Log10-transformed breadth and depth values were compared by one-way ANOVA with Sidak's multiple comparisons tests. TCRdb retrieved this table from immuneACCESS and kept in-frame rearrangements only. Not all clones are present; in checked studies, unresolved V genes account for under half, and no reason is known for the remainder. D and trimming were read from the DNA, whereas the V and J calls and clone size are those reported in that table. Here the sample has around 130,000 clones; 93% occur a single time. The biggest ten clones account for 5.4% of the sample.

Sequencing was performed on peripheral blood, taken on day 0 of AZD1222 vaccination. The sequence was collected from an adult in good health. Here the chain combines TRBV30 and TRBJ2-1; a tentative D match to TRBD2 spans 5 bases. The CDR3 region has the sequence CAWSSDGRPYNEQFF. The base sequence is TGTGCCTGGAGTAGTGATGGGAGACCCTACAATGAGCAGTTCTTC.